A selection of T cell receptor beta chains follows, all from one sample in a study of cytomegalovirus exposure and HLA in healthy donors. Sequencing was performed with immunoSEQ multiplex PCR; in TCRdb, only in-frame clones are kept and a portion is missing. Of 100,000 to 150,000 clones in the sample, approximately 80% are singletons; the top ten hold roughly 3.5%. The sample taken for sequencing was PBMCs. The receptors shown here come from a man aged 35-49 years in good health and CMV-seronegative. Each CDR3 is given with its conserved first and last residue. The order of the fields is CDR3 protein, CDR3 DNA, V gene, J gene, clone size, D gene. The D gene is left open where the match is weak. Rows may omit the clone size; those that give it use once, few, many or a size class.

CASSARLGGNEAEAFF	TGTGCCAGCTCCGCGAGGTTAGGGGGAAATGAGGCTGAAGCTTTCTTT	TRBV18	TRBJ1-1	NA	NA
CASSFLTSGAYEQYF	TGTGCCAGCAGTTTCCTGACTAGCGGCGCCTACGAGCAGTACTTC	TRBV5-4	TRBJ2-7	NA	TRBD2
CASSVTGFTEAFF	TGTGCCAGCAGCGTGACAGGGTTTACTGAAGCTTTCTTT	TRBV9	TRBJ1-1	few	TRBD1
CASSLGTGVPYEQYF	TGTGCCAGCAGCCTTGGGACAGGTGTTCCCTACGAGCAGTACTTC	TRBV14	TRBJ2-7	NA	TRBD1
CASSPLQDTDTQYF	TGCGCCAGCAGCCCGTTACAAGACACAGATACGCAGTATTTT	TRBV4-1	TRBJ2-3	NA	NA
CASSLVGRAATNEKLFF	TGTGCCAGCAGCTTGGTTGGCAGGGCTGCAACTAATGAAAAACTGTTTTTT	TRBV5-6	TRBJ1-4	NA	NA
CASSLDRGLGTDTQYF	TGCGCCAGCAGCTTAGACAGGGGTCTCGGCACAGATACGCAGTATTTT	TRBV5-1	TRBJ2-3	NA	TRBD1
CASSESGELTGELFF	TGTGCCAGCAGCGAGTCGGGGGAACTTACCGGGGAGCTGTTTTTT	TRBV9	TRBJ2-2	NA	NA
CASTPRGNSPLHF	TGTGCCAGCACCCCCCGGGGGAATTCACCCCTCCACTTT	TRBV6-5	TRBJ1-6	few	NA
CASSARTGPGGEQYF	TGTGCCAGTAGCGCACGGACTGGCCCGGGGGGAGAGCAGTACTTC	TRBV19	TRBJ2-7	NA	TRBD2
CASSQVGGDGYTF	TGTGCCAGCAGCCAAGTAGGGGGAGATGGCTACACCTTC	TRBV4-2	TRBJ1-2	NA	NA
CASSLRGGWETQYF	TGTGCCAGCAGTTTGCGGGGGGGGTGGGAGACCCAGTACTTC	TRBV6-5	TRBJ2-5	NA	TRBD2
CASSSTGGGNQPQHF	TGTGCCAGCAGTTCGACAGGGGGCGGCAATCAGCCCCAGCATTTT	TRBV27	TRBJ1-5	few	TRBD1
CASSTPPGTGAGNTIYF	TGTGCCAGTAGTACCCCCCCCGGGACAGGGGCTGGAAACACCATATATTTT	TRBV19	TRBJ1-3	NA	TRBD1
CASSKWTSGGAGQFF	TGTGCCAGCAGCAAGTGGACTAGCGGGGGGGCAGGGCAGTTCTTC	TRBV9	TRBJ2-1	NA	TRBD2
CASSASMLRLGYGYTF	TGCGCCAGCAGCGCCTCCATGCTAAGACTGGGCTATGGCTACACCTTC	TRBV4-3	TRBJ1-2	NA	NA
CASSYHTLEGYTF	TGTGCCAGCAGTTACCATACCTTGGAGGGCTACACCTTC	TRBV6-5	TRBJ1-2	few	NA
CASSRVGQGAGGYTF	TGTGCCAGCAGCCGAGTAGGACAGGGGGCAGGTGGCTACACCTTC	TRBV14	TRBJ1-2	NA	TRBD1
CASSLGTAQMNTEAFF	TGTGCCAGCAGCCTAGGGACAGCACAAATGAACACTGAAGCTTTCTTT	TRBV5-8	TRBJ1-1	NA	TRBD1
CASSESMGLGAETQYF	TGCGCCAGCAGTGAGTCGATGGGACTAGGGGCGGAGACCCAGTACTTC	TRBV10-2	TRBJ2-5	NA	TRBD2
CASSEPGSGYTF	TGTGCCAGCAGCGAACCAGGGTCTGGCTACACCTTC	TRBV6-6	TRBJ1-2	NA	NA
CASSLEDTLYNEQFF	TGTGCCAGCAGCTTGGAGGACACCCTCTACAATGAGCAGTTCTTC	TRBV5-5	TRBJ2-1	few	NA
CASSLSGNPYEQYF	TGCGCCAGCAGCTTATCCGGGAACCCCTACGAGCAGTACTTC	TRBV5-1	TRBJ2-7	few	NA
CASSAWDTRNTEAFF	TGTGCCAGCAGCGCCTGGGACACCCGGAACACTGAAGCTTTCTTT	TRBV7-6	TRBJ1-1	NA	NA
CASSWFGQGNTGELFF	TGTGCCAGCAGCTGGTTTGGACAGGGTAACACCGGGGAGCTGTTTTTT	TRBV5-6	TRBJ2-2	NA	TRBD1
CASSLGVQGRNTIYF	TGTGCCAGCAGCTTAGGGGTACAGGGGAGAAACACCATATATTTT	TRBV7-2	TRBJ1-3	few	TRBD1
CASTEGDNSYEQYF	TGTGCCAGCACCGAGGGGGATAACTCCTACGAGCAGTACTTC	TRBV6-6	TRBJ2-7	NA	NA
CASSQDVGQGTSSYEQYF	TGCGCCAGCAGCCAAGATGTTGGTCAGGGGACTAGCTCCTACGAGCAGTACTTC	TRBV4-1	TRBJ2-7	NA	TRBD2
CASSQLGNTIYF	TGTGCCAGCAGCCAACTAGGAAACACCATATATTTT	TRBV6-5	TRBJ1-3	NA	NA
CASSLTGSGTEAFF	TGTGCCAGCAGCCTGACAGGGTCCGGAACTGAAGCTTTCTTT	TRBV25-1	TRBJ1-1	NA	TRBD1
CASGETWSYGYTF	TGCGCCAGCGGGGAGACGTGGAGCTATGGCTACACCTTC	TRBV5-1	TRBJ1-2	NA	NA
CASSTGGVGNIQYF	TGTGCCAGCAGTACAGGGGGCGTGGGAAACATTCAGTACTTC	TRBV28	TRBJ2-4	NA	TRBD1
CASSQEARDSEKLFF	TGTGCCAGCAGCCAAGAAGCCCGGGATAGTGAAAAACTGTTTTTT	TRBV4-2	TRBJ1-4	NA	NA
CASSLIFIYGYTF	TGTGCCAGCAGCTTAATTTTTATCTATGGCTACACCTTC	TRBV7-6	TRBJ1-2	NA	NA
CSVDRGGYEQYF	TGCAGCGTTGACAGGGGTGGCTACGAGCAGTACTTC	TRBV29-1	TRBJ2-7	NA	NA
CASTPSVGLANTGELFF	TGTGCCAGCACCCCTTCGGTGGGACTAGCGAACACCGGGGAGCTGTTTTTT	TRBV7-6	TRBJ2-2	NA	TRBD2
CASMGRTNTGELFF	TGCGCCAGCATGGGGCGGACAAACACCGGGGAGCTGTTTTTT	TRBV5-1	TRBJ2-2	NA	NA
CASRFQIFRGYTF	TGTGCCAGCAGATTTCAAATCTTCAGAGGCTACACCTTC	TRBV6-1	TRBJ1-2	NA	NA
CASSQDIGDYGYTF	TGCGCCAGCAGCCAAGATATAGGGGACTATGGCTACACCTTC	TRBV4-3	TRBJ1-2	once	NA
CASSAQTGGSYEQYF	TGTGCCAGCAGCGCCCAGACAGGGGGGTCCTACGAGCAGTACTTC	TRBV7-8	TRBJ2-7	NA	TRBD1